This T cell receptor beta chain was obtained from a study of T cells after yellow fever vaccination. Template switching with 5'RACE generated the TCR cDNA and added a universal primer site and UMIs. A single record per CDR3 protein comes from TCRdb applying MiXCR to the 5' RACE reads. The data contain some 560,000 distinct CDR3 sequences, 17% of them singletons. V lost 8 bases, J lost 4 bases, and 18 bases lay in between. Germline CDR1 and CDR2: MGHRA and YSYEKL. There are 16 residues in the CDR3. This receptor was taken from a man aged 18 to 29 who received the YFV17D yellow fever vaccine. The input for sequencing was PBMCs, taken 5 days after the first yellow fever vaccination. The chain links TRBV4-1 to TRBJ2-6; TRBD2 is a possible D gene (5 bases). The CDR3 DNA reads TGCGCCAGCTCCCTGGCTCCGGAGGCAGGGGCCAACGTCCTGACTTTC. Protein product: CASSLAPEAGANVLTF.